The T cell receptor beta chain described here comes from a study of T cells expressing NK-cell markers. Germline V CDR1 and CDR2: SGHRS, YFSETQ. The CDR3 is 15 residues long. In generating TCR beta cDNA, 5'RACE template switching with UMIs was used. TCRdb reanalyzed the 5' RACE reads and collapses them to one entry per CDR3 protein, without DNA. This sample contains some 500,000 distinct CDR3 sequences. The study, taken as a whole, reports: Of the CD8+ T cell pool in over 5 donors, roughly 1.0-7.5% was accounted for by dominant NKG2C+ clonotypes.

As regards this clonotype: Its specificity is not known.

The chain joins TRBV5-1 to TRBJ2-1; no DNA is available, so the TRBD2 call from TCRdb remains unchecked. Sequenced material: blood T cells: a sorted CD56 or NKG2C T cell subset, CD4+ or CD8+ T cells, or bulk PBMC T cells (not recorded which). The TCR was taken from a woman aged 45-65 years in good health. CDR3 loop: CASSLGAGGQGEQFF.